This entry concerns a single T cell receptor (beta chain). No antigen is known for it. This entry belongs to a study of glioma-infiltrating T cells. The iRepertoire nested amplicon-rescue multiplex PCR amplified TCR alpha and beta CDR3s from RNA. Input was roughly 100-450 ng of tissue mRNA or PBMC total RNA. A single record per CDR3 protein comes from TCRdb applying MiXCR to the multiplex PCR reads. The sample contains about 130,000 distinct CDR3 sequences, about 25% of which appear only once. This CDR3 has 11 amino acids. With 4 bases removed from V and 11 bases from J, the gap between germline ends came to 14 bases. Germline V CDR1 and CDR2: SQVTM, ANQGSEA. Findings and limits, study-wide: Above-expected tissue-blood divergence occurred in all gliomas, most in low-grade ones. CDR3 overlap between tissue and blood was very small.

This chain connects TRBV29-1 to TRBJ1-1; D possibly corresponds to TRBD1 (5 bases). The material sequenced was glioma tissue, nonneoplastic brain tissue, or PBMCs (not recorded which). The TCR originated in a human donor with low-grade glioma or glioblastoma, undergoing nonglioma brain surgery, or in good health (not recorded which). This chain's CDR3 is CSVVSGREAFF. CDR3 sequence (DNA): TGCAGCGTTGTATCAGGGAGGGAGGCTTTCTTT.